This TCR beta chain was captured by sequencing in a study of brain T cells in children with intractable seizures. Clones were read by immunoSEQ multiplex PCR, and TCRdb kept only the in-frame ones, dropping some. Among around 100,000 clones listed, 94% were seen once. Sequencing was limited to surgery cases with top T cell transcript signatures in brain tissue. The V end was cut by 9 bases, the J end by 3 bases, with 23 bases between. Germline V lookup: CDR1 SGDLS, CDR2 YYNGEE. The CDR3 spans 16 residues. The sequence was collected from a boy in the first two years of life with hemimegalencephaly and intractable seizures. V usage is TRBV9 and J usage is TRBJ2-3, with D perhaps being TRBD1 or TRBD2 (5 bases each). The starting material was peripheral blood, obtained at surgery. CDR3 DNA sequence: TGTGCCACCCGATCGGGGCGGAGAGGATTAACAGATACGCAGTATTTT. It specifies CATRSGRRGLTDTQYF.